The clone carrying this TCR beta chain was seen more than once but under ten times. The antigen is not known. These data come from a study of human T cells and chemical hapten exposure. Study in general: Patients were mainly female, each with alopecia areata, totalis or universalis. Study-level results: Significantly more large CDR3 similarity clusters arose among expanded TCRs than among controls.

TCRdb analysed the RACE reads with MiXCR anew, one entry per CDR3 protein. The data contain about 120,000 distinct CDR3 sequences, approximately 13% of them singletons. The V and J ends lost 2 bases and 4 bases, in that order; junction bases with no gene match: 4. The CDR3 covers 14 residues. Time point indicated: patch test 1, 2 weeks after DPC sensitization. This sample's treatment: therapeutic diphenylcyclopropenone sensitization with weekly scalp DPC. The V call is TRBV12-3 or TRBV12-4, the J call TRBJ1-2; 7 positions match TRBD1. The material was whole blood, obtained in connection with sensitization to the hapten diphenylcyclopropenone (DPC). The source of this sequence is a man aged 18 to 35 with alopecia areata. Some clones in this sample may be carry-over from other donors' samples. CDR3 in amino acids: CASSLTGQSYGYTF. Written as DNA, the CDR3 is TGTGCCAGCAGTTTAACGGGACAGTCCTATGGCTACACCTTC.